The next 30 T cell receptor beta chains were all read from a single sample in a study of cytomegalovirus exposure and HLA in healthy donors. Assay used: immunoSEQ multiplex PCR; TCRdb lists only in-frame clones, some missing. The sample shows 250,000 to 400,000 clones, 87% of them seen only once. Sequencing was done on a sample of PBMCs. The receptors shown here come from a woman younger than 45 in good health and CMV-seropositive.

CDR3 nucleotide sequence: TGTGCCAGCAGCCAAGATTGGAGGTGGGACAGACGGGGAAATCAGCCCCAGCATTTT. The encoded protein is CASSQDWRWDRRGNQPQHF. V gene TRBV14 combines with J gene TRBJ1-5, with 7 bases identical to TRBD1. V shed 0 bases, J shed 4 bases, and the junction held 15 bases outside the gene matches. The CDR3 is 19 residues long. Germline CDR1 SGHDN, CDR2 FVKESK.

The J gene is TRBJ2-7, the V gene TRBV30, with 7 positions matching TRBD2. Germline-derived CDR1 and CDR2 are GTSNPN and SVGIG (reference sequence). This CDR3 comprises 12 residues. V shed 5 bases and J 4 bases; nucleotides not matched to a gene: 5. The CDR3, as DNA: TGTGCCTGGGGGGGGGACCCTTACGAGCAGTACTTC. It encodes CAWGGDPYEQYF.

The chain has TRBV7-3 and TRBJ1-1, with D hard to call. There are 15 residues in the CDR3. V lost 2 bases to trimming and J lost 3 bases, with 13 bases between them. Per germline, CDR1 SGHTA and CDR2 FQGTGA. CDR3 in amino acids: CASSLSAGQYTEAFF. CDR3 nucleotide sequence: TGTGCCAGCAGCTTATCGGCCGGCCAGTACACTGAAGCTTTCTTT.

This sequence joins TRBV28 and TRBJ2-1, with 8 bases identical to TRBD2. The V segment lost 7 bases and the J segment 7 bases; nucleotides outside the gene matches: 12. CDR1 and CDR2 (germline): MDHEN, SYDVKM. CDR3 length: 15 amino acids. The CDR3 DNA reads TGTGCCAGCACTCACCAGCGGGAGCTGGTTAATGAGCAGTTCTTC. Protein sequence: CASTHQRELVNEQFF. Drawing the rest from reference TRBV28 and TRBJ2-1, the complete variable domain is DVKVTQSSRYLVKRTGEKVFLECVQDMDHENMFWYRQDPGLGLRLIYFSYDVKMKEKGDIPEGYSVSREKKERFSLILESASTNQTSMYLCASTHQRELVNEQFFGPGTRLTVL.

The chain uses TRBV7-2 and TRBJ1-4; unclear D gene. CDR3 size: 15 residues. Germline V gives CDR1 SGHTA, CDR2 FQGNSA. Trimming shortened V by 8 bases and J by 0 bases, and 13 bases separated the two germline ends. The DNA for the CDR3 is TGTGCCAGCGGCAAAGACACCGCAACTAATGAAAAACTGTTTTTT. Translating it yields CASGKDTATNEKLFF.

The chain has TRBV27 and TRBJ1-1, with unresolved D. The CDR3 is made up of 15 amino acids. CDR1 MNHEY and CDR2 SMNVEV come from the germline V gene (reference sequence). V was cut by 2 bases and J by 4 bases, with 14 bases left in between. CDR3 DNA sequence: TGTGCCAGCAGTTTAGGACCGGAGATCAGCACTGAAGCTTTCTTT. Amino acids: CASSLGPEISTEAFF.

This clone has only a few counts. The chain recombines TRBV18 with TRBJ1-4; D perhaps matches TRBD1 (5 bases). The germline CDR1 and CDR2 sequences are KGHSH and LQKENI. The CDR3 is made up of 13 amino acids. V was trimmed by 2 bases and J by 7 bases, leaving 8 bases between them. CDR3 DNA sequence: TGTGCCAGCTCACCAGGGACGGCTGAAAAACTGTTTTTT. It codes for CASSPGTAEKLFF.

A few counts support this clone. Other DNA sequences in this specimen translate into the identical CDR3. V is TRBV28 and J is TRBJ1-1; no clear D gene. The CDR3 covers 11 residues. Germline CDR1 is MDHEN and CDR2 is SYDVKM. V lost 1 base, J lost 4 bases, and 1 base lay in between. The CDR3 region is CASSLSTEAFF. CDR3 bases: TGTGCCAGCAGTTTATCCACTGAAGCTTTCTTT.

The chain uses TRBV9 and TRBJ2-1, with TRBD2 matching over 9 bases. V lost 2 bases to trimming and J lost 5 bases; unmatched junction nucleotides: 5. The CDR3 spans 15 residues. The germline CDR1 and CDR2 sequences are SGDLS and YYNGEE. CDR3 nucleotides: TGTGCCAGCAGCGTTAGCGGGAGAAGCGACAATGAGCAGTTCTTC. Protein product: CASSVSGRSDNEQFF.

The chain couples TRBV2 to TRBJ2-1, with 7 bases that match TRBD1. The CDR3 loop spans 13 amino acids. CDR1 and CDR2 (germline): SNHLY, FYNNEI. V trimming: 6 bases; J trimming: 15 bases; junction bases outside the gene matches: 14. CDR3 in DNA: TGTGCCAGCAGCCCCGGGGTAGCGCCAGGGGGGTTCTTC. Amino acids: CASSPGVAPGGFF. Complete variable domain (other parts from reference TRBV2 and TRBJ2-1): EPEVTQTPSHQVTQMGQEVILRCVPISNHLYFYWYRQILGQKVEFLVSFYNNEISEKSEIFDDQFSVERPDGSNFTLKIRSTKLEDSAMYFCASSPGVAPGGFFGPGTRLTVL.

This clone occurred a few times. V gene TRBV2 combines with J gene TRBJ1-2; possibly TRBD1 for D (5 bases). Germline loops: CDR1 SNHLY, CDR2 FYNNEI. CDR3 length equals 13 residues. The V end lost 7 bases, the J end lost 7 bases, and 16 bases lay between the germline ends. CDR3 DNA: TGTGCCAGCATGGGGCGGCCCTGGGGTGGCTACACCTTC. Amino acid sequence: CASMGRPWGGYTF.

J is TRBJ1-5 and V is TRBV27; TRBD1 aligns across 7 bases. This CDR3 is built from 14 residues. CDR1 MNHEY and CDR2 SMNVEV come from the germline V gene (reference sequence). After removal of 4 bases from V and 4 bases from J, the junction contained 4 bases not matched to a gene. CDR3 residues: CASSWTGPNQPQHF. The CDR3 DNA sequence: TGTGCCAGCAGTTGGACAGGTCCTAATCAGCCCCAGCATTTT.

CDR3 in amino acids: CASSEALTAMGYEQYF. DNA of the CDR3: TGTGCCAGCAGTGAAGCGCTGACAGCTATGGGTTACGAGCAGTACTTC. This sequence joins TRBV6-1 and TRBJ2-7, with D possibly matching TRBD1 (5 bases). The CDR3 runs 16 residues. The ends were cut back, 0 bases at V and 4 bases at J, with 16 bases in the middle. Germline V gene lookup returns CDR1 MNHNS and CDR2 SASEGT.

This sequence joins TRBV28 and TRBJ1-3; the match to TRBD1 covers 11 bases. The CDR3 runs to 15 residues. CDR1 is MDHEN, CDR2 SYDVKM, per germline. V shed 7 bases, J shed 4 bases, and the junction held 6 bases outside the gene matches. CDR3 in DNA: TGTGCCAGCACGGACAGGGGGCGCATGGGAAACACCATATATTTT. Its translation is CASTDRGRMGNTIYF. The full variable domain, rest sourced from reference TRBV28 and TRBJ1-3, is DVKVTQSSRYLVKRTGEKVFLECVQDMDHENMFWYRQDPGLGLRLIYFSYDVKMKEKGDIPEGYSVSREKKERFSLILESASTNQTSMYLCASTDRGRMGNTIYFGEGSWLTVV.

The chain combines TRBV9 with TRBJ2-7, with unresolved D. The CDR3 runs 15 residues. V was cut by 3 bases and J by 3 bases, with 16 bases left in between. Germline loops: CDR1 SGDLS, CDR2 YYNGEE. The CDR3 is CASSAGSSTSYEQYF. The CDR3 bases are TGTGCCAGCAGCGCCGGAAGCTCTACCAGCTACGAGCAGTACTTC. Variable domain in full (rest from reference TRBV9 and TRBJ2-7): DSGVTQTPKHLITATGQRVTLRCSPRSGDLSVYWYQQSLDQGLQFLIQYYNGEERAKGNILERFSAQQFPDLHSELNLSSLELGDSALYFCASSAGSSTSYEQYFGPGTRLTVT.

The rearrangement links TRBV30 to TRBJ2-4; D remains ambiguous. Germline CDR1 reads GTSNPN; CDR2 reads SVGIG (reference sequence). The germline V and J ends were trimmed by 1 base and 0 bases, with 13 bases remaining between them. The CDR3 totals 16 residues. This CDR3 reads CAWSGRIGLAKNIQYF. CDR3 sequence (DNA): TGTGCCTGGAGTGGGCGTATCGGTTTAGCCAAAAACATTCAGTACTTC.

The genes are TRBV9 and TRBJ2-1; 7 bases are a match to TRBD1. This CDR3 comprises 13 residues. The germline gives CDR1 SGDLS, CDR2 YYNGEE. J gave up 10 bases and V 4 bases, and 8 bases lay outside the gene matches. CDR3 in amino acids: CASSILTGHEQFF. The CDR3 bases are TGTGCCAGCAGCATCCTGACAGGGCACGAGCAGTTCTTC. Full variable domain (outside the CDR3, taken from reference TRBV9 and TRBJ2-1): DSGVTQTPKHLITATGQRVTLRCSPRSGDLSVYWYQQSLDQGLQFLIQYYNGEERAKGNILERFSAQQFPDLHSELNLSSLELGDSALYFCASSILTGHEQFFGPGTRLTVL.

As DNA, the CDR3 is TGTGCCAGCAGTGAACTGACAGTCTCTGGAAACACCATATATTTT. Translating it yields CASSELTVSGNTIYF. The V call is TRBV6-4, the J call TRBJ1-3, with a possible D match to TRBD1 (5 bases). Germline CDR1 and CDR2: MRHNA and SNTAGT. The length of the CDR3 is 15 residues. Trimming shortened V by 3 bases and J by 0 bases, and 9 bases separated the two germline ends.

In this sample, this clone turned up once. This CDR3 is also generated by other DNA sequences in the sample. The genes are TRBV4-1 and TRBJ2-1, with unresolved D. Germline V CDR1 and CDR2: MGHRA, YSYEKL. Trimming removed 1 base at V and 7 bases at J, with 2 bases between. The CDR3 is made up of 11 amino acids. CDR3 in DNA: TGCGCCAGCAGCCAAGGTAATGAGCAGTTCTTC. Translating gives CASSQGNEQFF.

This chain links TRBV7-8 with TRBJ1-1; D may be TRBD1 (5 bases). The CDR3 runs to 14 residues. Per the germline V gene, CDR1 is SGHVS and CDR2 is FQNEAQ. The V end lost 2 bases, the J end lost 9 bases, and 16 bases lay between the germline ends. The CDR3 spells CASSLKHKGTQAFF. The CDR3 nucleotides are TGTGCCAGCAGCTTAAAGCACAAGGGGACCCAAGCTTTCTTT.

The chain is built from TRBV19 and TRBJ1-5; D is perhaps TRBD1 (5 bases). Germline V lookup: CDR1 LNHDA, CDR2 SQIVND (reference sequence). The CDR3 loop spans 12 amino acids. V was shortened by 6 bases and J by 5 bases, with 8 bases between the two germline ends. CDR3 nucleotide sequence: TGTGCCAGTAGAGCAGGGTATCAGCCCCAGCATTTT. It encodes CASRAGYQPQHF.

The rearrangement uses TRBV6-1 and TRBJ2-7, with D tentatively TRBD1 (6 bases). The V and J ends lost 8 bases and 4 bases respectively, with 9 bases between them. In germline, CDR1 is MNHNS, CDR2 SASEGT. CDR3 length: 11 residues. The CDR3 DNA follows: TGTGCCAGCGGAGGACAGTACGAGCAGTACTTC. Translated, it gives CASGGQYEQYF.

This rearrangement joins TRBV5-6 to TRBJ1-2, with a tentative D call TRBD1 (5 bases). Deletions cut 2 bases from V and 2 bases from J, with 16 bases between. The CDR3 has 16 residues. Germline V gene data show CDR1 as SGHDT and CDR2 as YYEEEE. The CDR3 loop reads CASSFYRTLSNYGYTF. The CDR3, as DNA: TGTGCCAGCAGCTTCTACCGGACACTTTCCAACTATGGCTACACCTTC.

Only one count was recorded for this clone. The chain joins TRBV9 to TRBJ2-3, with 9 bases fitting TRBD2. V was clipped by 0 bases and J by 2 bases; unmatched bases: 4. CDR3 length: 16 amino acids. Germline CDR1 and CDR2: SGDLS and YYNGEE. CDR3 nucleotide sequence: TGTGCCAGCAGCGTAGCAGCGGGGGGCCCCACAGATACGCAGTATTTT. This encodes CASSVAAGGPTDTQYF.

This chain uses TRBV7-2 with TRBJ2-6, with 7 nucleotides matching TRBD1. The CDR3 length is 17 residues. Trimming cost V 5 bases and J 0 bases; bases outside gene matches: 7. Germline-derived CDR1 and CDR2 are SGHTA and FQGNSA. Written as DNA, the CDR3 is TGTGCCAGCAGCCCCCCGGGACAGTCCTCTGGGGCCAACGTCCTGACTTTC. Translating gives CASSPPGQSSGANVLTF.

On this clone itself: The identical CDR3 is also encoded by other nucleotide sequences in the sample. V gene TRBV27 combines with J gene TRBJ2-5; D unclear. This CDR3 spans 13 amino acids. Germline V gene data show CDR1 as MNHEY and CDR2 as SMNVEV (reference sequence). Deletions cut 4 bases from V and 1 base from J, with 7 bases between. CDR3 amino acids: CASSSTSQETQYF. CDR3 bases: TGTGCCAGCAGTTCCACCTCCCAAGAGACCCAGTACTTC.

The chain couples TRBV18 to TRBJ2-7; D remains ambiguous. Trimming removed 1 base from V and 2 bases from J, with 9 bases in between. The germline V gene has CDR1 KGHSH and CDR2 LQKENI. The CDR3 covers 14 residues. CDR3 nucleotides: TGTGCCAGCTCACCACAGGGTTCGGCCTACGAGCAGTACTTC. Amino acids: CASSPQGSAYEQYF.

The CDR3 nucleotides are TGTGCCAGCAGTCCGCGTCCTGAGCAGTTCTTC. Protein sequence: CASSPRPEQFF. The chain is built from TRBV6-1 and TRBJ2-1; D gene uncertain. The CDR3 has 11 amino acids. Per the germline V gene, CDR1 is MNHNS and CDR2 is SASEGT. The germline V and J ends were trimmed by 5 bases and 9 bases, with 8 bases remaining between them.

The V and J genes are TRBV19 and TRBJ2-2; D remains unclear. Germline V gene data show CDR1 as LNHDA and CDR2 as SQIVND (reference sequence). V was trimmed by 6 bases and J by 6 bases, leaving 14 bases between them. This CDR3 is 14 amino acids long. CDR3 sequence: CASSSLPLAGELFF. The CDR3 DNA follows: TGTGCCAGTAGCAGCCTACCCCTGGCCGGGGAGCTGTTTTTT. Full variable domain (outside the CDR3, taken from reference TRBV19 and TRBJ2-2): DGGITQSPKYLFRKEGQNVTLSCEQNLNHDAMYWYRQDPGQGLRLIYYSQIVNDFQKGDIAEGYSVSREKKESFPLTVTSAQKNPTAFYLCASSSLPLAGELFFGEGSRLTVL.

The rearrangement joins TRBV30 to TRBJ1-1, with D possibly being TRBD1 (5 bases). With 1 base removed from V and 11 bases from J, the gap between germline ends came to 17 bases. The CDR3 has 13 residues. The germline CDR1 and CDR2 sequences are GTSNPN and SVGIG (reference sequence). CDR3 sequence: CAWSAGTTLRAFF. The CDR3 DNA is TGTGCCTGGAGTGCCGGGACTACCCTGAGGGCTTTCTTT.